This TCR beta chain stems from a study of OX40 agonist ivuxolimab in advanced cancers. Regarding this clone: No antigen is known for it.

Germline-derived CDR1 and CDR2 are SGHNT and YENEEA. The CDR3 length is 16 residues. The ends were cut back, 0 bases at V and 4 bases at J, with 15 bases in the middle. Patients had blood sampled at baseline and again on cycle 4 day 1 and cycle 7 day 1. Assay: immunoSEQ multiplex PCR; the TCRdb copy retains only in-frame clones and omits some. Of more than 80,000 clones listed, 91% were seen once; the top ten hold 6.5% to 8.5%. Study-wide results and caveats: Expansion of clones was among the lowest in partial responders at 0.1-3.0 mg/kg.

The chain couples TRBV11-3 to TRBJ1-1; the D gene is possibly TRBD1 (6 bases). Sequenced here: CD4+ or CD8+ T cells sorted from blood, sampled in a trial of the OX40 agonist ivuxolimab. The source is an adult with an advanced solid tumor such as melanoma, head and neck, liver or kidney cancer. The DNA for the CDR3 is TGTGCCAGCAGCTTAGAACGGGGGGCGTTGGGCACTGAAGCTTTCTTT. Protein sequence: CASSLERGALGTEAFF.